The 32 T cell receptor beta chains given below trace back to one sample, sequenced in a study of T and B cells in COVID-19 patients. BIOMED2 TRB-A/B primer pools were used in multiplex TRB PCR. TCRdb independently ran MiXCR on the multiplex PCR reads; one entry per CDR3 protein. The sample shows 22,000 or so distinct CDR3 sequences, just under 30% of them seen only once. TRB was amplified from around 230-520 ng of blood genomic DNA. The sample comprised blood. Receptors originate from a human donor who had recovered from COVID-19.

This clonotype was counted only a few times. CDR3: CATSSVTGDTEAFF. The CDR3 DNA sequence: TGTGCCACCAGCAGTGTTACAGGGGACACTGAAGCTTTCTTT. The rearrangement links TRBV15 to TRBJ1-1, with 7 positions matching TRBD1. Unmatched junction bases numbered 4, after V lost 3 bases and J lost 3 bases. Looked up from germline, CDR1 is LNHNV and CDR2 is YYDKDF (reference sequence). The length of the CDR3 is 14 residues. The entire variable domain, with the rest obtained from reference TRBV15 and TRBJ1-1, is as follows: DAMVIQNPRYQVTQFGKPVTLSCSQTLNHNVMYWYQQKSSQAPKLLFHYYDKDFNNEADTPDNFQSRRPNTSFCFLDIRSPGLGDTAMYLCATSSVTGDTEAFFGQGTRLTVV.

This clonotype was found many times. The chain employs TRBV19 and TRBJ2-1; TRBD2 matches at 7 bases. Germline V gives CDR1 LNHDA, CDR2 SQIVND (reference sequence). This CDR3 is 14 amino acids long. The ends lost 6 bases at V and 5 bases at J; junction bases unmatched: 7. Here the CDR3 DNA reads TGTGCCAGTAGCGTTTGGCTAGCGGACAATGAGCAGTTCTTC. Translating it yields CASSVWLADNEQFF.

This clonotype was counted ten times or more. The J gene is TRBJ2-7, the V gene TRBV5-6; 9 bases match TRBD2. Germline CDR1 and CDR2: SGHDT and YYEEEE. J gave up 6 bases and V 1 base, and 2 bases lay outside the gene matches. The CDR3 runs 13 residues. CDR3 protein: CASSLPSGTEQYF. CDR3 DNA sequence: TGTGCCAGCAGCTTGCCTAGCGGGACCGAGCAGTACTTC.

By proportion, this clonotype is medium-sized. The genes are TRBV5-5 and TRBJ2-1, with 12 bases identical to TRBD2. The CDR3 runs to 18 residues. V dropped 3 bases and J dropped 2; count of bases not matched to a gene: 9. The V gene's germline CDR1 is SGHKS and CDR2 YYEKEE (reference sequence). The CDR3 region is CASSYQSTSGSTYNEQFF. The CDR3 DNA is TGTGCCAGCAGCTACCAATCGACTAGCGGGAGCACCTACAATGAGCAGTTCTTC.

The V gene is TRBV6-5, the J gene TRBJ2-4; no firm D call. Trimming left V 2 bases short and J 0 bases short, with 8 bases between. CDR3 length equals 15 residues. The V gene's germline CDR1 is MNHEY and CDR2 SVGAGI. CDR3 DNA sequence: TGTGCCAGCAGTTACGCCCCGGTAGCCAAAAACATTCAGTACTTC. Its translation: CASSYAPVAKNIQYF.

The V call is TRBV5-6, the J call TRBJ2-7; no reliable D call. The ends were cut back, 4 bases at V and 2 bases at J, with 10 bases in the middle. Germline CDR1 is SGHDT and CDR2 is YYEEEE. The CDR3 spans 13 residues. The CDR3 bases are TGTGCCAGCAGCCCCCCCTCGACCTACGAGCAGTACTTC. Its translation: CASSPPSTYEQYF. Supplemented by reference TRBV5-6 and TRBJ2-7, the full variable domain reads DAGVTQSPTHLIKTRGQQVTLRCSPKSGHDTVSWYQQALGQGPQFIFQYYEEEERQRGNFPDRFSGHQFPNYSSELNVNALLLGDSALYLCASSPPSTYEQYFGPGTRLTVT.

This clonotype was counted many times. This chain uses TRBV19 with TRBJ2-1, with 10 bases fitting TRBD2. The CDR3 is 15 residues long. CDR1 and CDR2 from the germline V gene are LNHDA and SQIVND (reference sequence). The ends lost 7 bases at V and 2 bases at J; junction bases unmatched: 5. The CDR3 DNA follows: TGTGCCAGTACTCAGCGGGGGGGGCCCTACAATGAGCAGTTCTTC. It is translated as CASTQRGGPYNEQFF. The whole variable domain, filled in from reference TRBV19 and TRBJ2-1, reads DGGITQSPKYLFRKEGQNVTLSCEQNLNHDAMYWYRQDPGQGLRLIYYSQIVNDFQKGDIAEGYSVSREKKESFPLTVTSAQKNPTAFYLCASTQRGGPYNEQFFGPGTRLTVL.

This clonotype was observed a few times. This chain joins TRBV6-5 and TRBJ2-7; 10 bases are shared with TRBD1. In germline, CDR1 is MNHEY, CDR2 SVGAGI. V gave up 7 bases and J gave up 4 bases; unmatched junction bases: 10. The CDR3 runs to 15 residues. CDR3 DNA: TGTGCCAGCACATCTGCCGGGACAGGGGAATACGAGCAGTACTTC. Amino acid sequence: CASTSAGTGEYEQYF.

The V gene is TRBV5-6, the J gene TRBJ2-1, with TRBD2 matching over 15 bases. There are 19 residues in the CDR3. The V gene's germline CDR1 is SGHDT and CDR2 YYEEEE. With V trimmed by 0 bases and J by 1 base, 5 bases remained unmatched. The CDR3 nucleotides read TGTGCCAGCAGCTTGGCGGGACTAGCGGGGGGCGAGTCCTACAATGAGCAGTTCTTC. Translated, it gives CASSLAGLAGGESYNEQFF.

This clonotype turned up a few times. The chain combines TRBV19 with TRBJ2-1, with 9 bases aligning to TRBD2. This CDR3 comprises 16 residues. V lost 5 bases, J lost 9 bases, and 14 bases stayed unmatched. The germline gives CDR1 LNHDA, CDR2 SQIVND (reference sequence). In nucleotides, the CDR3 is TGTGCCAGTAGTTTCCCGGGGGTAGCGGGAGTGGGTGAGCAGTTCTTC. Protein product: CASSFPGVAGVGEQFF.

As regards this clonotype: A much more abundant neighbour one base away suggests this may be a read error. CDR3 DNA sequence: TGTGCCTGGACAAGTGGTGGACCCTACAATGAGCAGTTCTTC. This gives the protein CAWTSGGPYNEQFF. The rearrangement uses TRBV30 and TRBJ2-1; no reliable D call. The V end lost 4 bases, the J end lost 2 bases, and 12 bases lay between the germline ends. The germline V gene encodes CDR1 GTSNPN and CDR2 SVGIG (reference sequence). The CDR3 covers 14 residues.

This chain connects TRBV6-6 to TRBJ2-5; D is possibly TRBD1 (6 bases). Germline lookup yields CDR1 MNHNY and CDR2 SVGAGI (reference sequence). With 6 bases removed from V and 0 bases from J, the gap between germline ends came to 17 bases. The CDR3 is 16 residues long. The CDR3 spells CASSSQTGQYQETQYF. In DNA, the CDR3 is TGTGCCAGCAGCTCTCAAACTGGACAGTACCAAGAGACCCAGTACTTC.

The chain uses TRBV6-5 and TRBJ1-1, with 8 bases fitting TRBD1. This CDR3 spans 15 amino acids. V dropped 8 bases and J dropped 6; count of bases not matched to a gene: 14. CDR1 is MNHEY, CDR2 SVGAGI, per germline. The CDR3 DNA follows: TGTGCCAGCTACCGATCCCAGGGGGCTGGGGCTGAAGCTTTCTTT. Translating it yields CASYRSQGAGAEAFF.

J is TRBJ2-7 and V is TRBV25-1; D is possibly TRBD2 (6 bases). The CDR3 is made up of 14 amino acids. V was trimmed by 4 bases and J by 7 bases, leaving 17 bases between them. From germline, CDR1 is MGHDK and CDR2 SYGVNS. This CDR3 is CASSGRAGRGEQYF. The CDR3 region has the DNA TGTGCCAGCAGTGGTCGAGCGGGTCGAGGGGAGCAGTACTTC.

In this sample, this clonotype turned up a few times. This chain uses TRBV12-3 or TRBV12-4 with TRBJ2-2; 7 nucleotides line up with TRBD2. Germline trimming cut 1 base from V and 4 bases from J; bases unmatched to any gene: 6. The CDR3 consists of 16 residues. CDR3 sequence reads: CASSLGPAGRTGELFF. As DNA, the CDR3 is TGTGCCAGCAGTTTAGGTCCAGCGGGGCGCACCGGGGAGCTGTTTTTT.

This clonotype was recorded a few times. The gene calls are TRBV6-5 and TRBJ2-5; D may be TRBD1 (6 bases). The V gene's germline CDR1 is MNHEY and CDR2 SVGAGI. The CDR3 contains 13 residues. Trimming stripped 5 bases from V and 9 bases from J, with 16 bases between. The CDR3 protein is CASSNIQGGSQYF. The CDR3 DNA sequence: TGTGCCAGCAGTAACATCCAAGGGGGATCCCAGTACTTC.

The table lists this clonotype with a few counts. V usage is TRBV19 and J usage is TRBJ1-1; 11 nucleotides align to TRBD1. The CDR3 loop spans 15 amino acids. The V segment lost 7 bases and the J segment 4 bases; nucleotides outside the gene matches: 8. Germline lookup yields CDR1 LNHDA and CDR2 SQIVND (reference sequence). CDR3 in DNA: TGTGCCAGTACCGGACAGGGGGCGGGTGTCACTGAAGCTTTCTTT. Protein product: CASTGQGAGVTEAFF.

The chain uses TRBV13 and TRBJ2-7; the D is unclear. The CDR3 extends over 15 amino acids. With 3 bases removed from V and 1 base from J, the gap between germline ends came to 13 bases. The germline CDR1 and CDR2 sequences are PRHDT and FYEKMQ (reference sequence). CDR3 protein: CASSFPPGISYEQYF. In DNA form, the CDR3 reads TGTGCCAGCAGCTTTCCACCCGGCATTTCCTACGAGCAGTACTTC.

This clonotype was counted only a few times. This chain links TRBV6-1 with TRBJ2-7, with no clear D. Germline values: CDR1 MNHNS, CDR2 SASEGT. The CDR3 runs to 13 residues. The germline V and J ends were trimmed by 3 bases and 0 bases, with 6 bases remaining between them. CDR3: CASSDNNSYEQYF. CDR3 DNA sequence: TGTGCCAGCAGTGATAACAACTCCTACGAGCAGTACTTC.

This clonotype was seen a few times. The CDR3, as DNA: TGTGCCAGCTCACCACAGGGGGATAATTCACCCCTCCACTTT. Protein product: CASSPQGDNSPLHF. The genes are TRBV18 and TRBJ1-6; maybe TRBD1 (6 bases). Trimming stripped 1 base from V and 5 bases from J, with 6 bases between. This CDR3 has 14 residues. Looked up from germline, CDR1 is KGHSH and CDR2 is LQKENI. Looking up the rest from reference TRBV18 and TRBJ1-6 gives the full variable domain: NAGVMQNPRHLVRRRGQEARLRCSPMKGHSHVYWYRQLPEEGLKFMVYLQKENIIDESGMPKERFSAEFPKEGPSILRIQQVVRGDSAAYFCASSPQGDNSPLHFGNGTRLTVT.

Notes on this clonotype: The junction and the germline gene differ at one end; a read error may be behind it. The chain carries TRBV5-1 and TRBJ2-3, with 10 bases matching TRBD1. The CDR3 runs 17 residues. Germline assignment: CDR1 SGHRS and CDR2 YFSETQ. The CDR3 reads CASSLLGQGISTDTQYF. CDR3 DNA sequence: TGTGCCAGCAGCTTATTGGGACAGGGGATAAGCACAGATACGCAGTATTTT.

The chain employs TRBV11-2 and TRBJ2-2; no reliable D call. Germline CDR1 SGHAT, CDR2 FQNNGV. This CDR3 comprises 14 residues. Deletions cut 6 bases from V and 1 base from J, with 9 bases between. The CDR3: CASSSILNTGELFF. For the CDR3, the DNA is TGTGCCAGCAGTTCAATCTTGAACACCGGGGAGCTGTTTTTT.

The V call is TRBV11-2, the J call TRBJ2-7; a weak D match, TRBD2 (5 bases). Germline CDR1 SGHAT, CDR2 FQNNGV. V lost 0 bases, J lost 3 bases, and 15 bases lay in between. The CDR3 covers 16 residues. The CDR3 is CASSLDRSGAFYEQYF. Written as DNA, the CDR3 is TGTGCCAGCAGCTTAGATCGCAGCGGAGCCTTCTACGAGCAGTACTTC.

The chain carries TRBV5-1 and TRBJ2-7; tentatively, D is TRBD1 (5 bases). The CDR3 has 13 residues. V lost 5 bases and J 3 bases, leaving 12 bases between the germline ends. From germline, CDR1 is SGHRS and CDR2 YFSETQ. DNA for the CDR3: TGCGCCAGCAGTGACAGATTCAACTACGAGCAGTACTTC. Protein sequence: CASSDRFNYEQYF.

This clonotype is medium-sized in the sample. V gene TRBV19 combines with J gene TRBJ2-1; D call uncertain. This CDR3 spans 15 amino acids. Germline CDR1 is LNHDA and CDR2 is SQIVND (reference sequence). V lost 0 bases to trimming and J lost 0 bases, with 6 bases between them. CDR3 nucleotides: TGTGCCAGTAGTATAGAGCGGAGCTCCTACAATGAGCAGTTCTTC. As protein: CASSIERSSYNEQFF.

This chain connects TRBV6-5 to TRBJ2-7; a weak D match, TRBD1 (7 bases). The V gene lost 6 bases and the J gene lost 6 bases, with 15 bases spanning the gap. This CDR3 is built from 13 residues. CDR1 is MNHEY and CDR2 is SVGAGI in the germline V gene. The CDR3 DNA reads as TGTGCCAGCAGGGCAGGGACAGCGGGCGAGCAGTACTTC. Translation gives CASRAGTAGEQYF.

The chain recombines TRBV24-1 with TRBJ2-2; D remains unclear. The CDR3 is 13 residues long. Germline CDR1 reads KGHDR; CDR2 reads SFDVKD. The germline V and J ends were trimmed by 3 bases and 5 bases, with 6 bases remaining between them. CDR3 loop: CATSDPATGELFF. CDR3 bases: TGTGCCACCAGTGATCCTGCAACCGGGGAGCTGTTTTTT.

By share, this clonotype ranks as medium-sized. The rearrangement links TRBV5-6 to TRBJ2-7, with D perhaps being TRBD1 or TRBD2 (5 bases each). The CDR3 covers 15 residues. The germline CDR1 and CDR2 sequences are SGHDT and YYEEEE. Trimming took off 4 bases at V and 3 bases at J, with 17 bases between the two ends. The chain's CDR3 is CASSPRDVGDYEQYF. In DNA form, the CDR3 reads TGTGCCAGCAGCCCCCGGGACGTCGGCGACTACGAGCAGTACTTC.

The V gene is TRBV7-6, the J gene TRBJ2-3; D perhaps matches TRBD2 (6 bases). This CDR3 contains 16 residues. Germline-derived CDR1 and CDR2 are SGHVS and FNYEAQ. V was pared by 4 bases and J by 4 bases, with 18 bases between. CDR3 sequence reads: CASSSLPGDGPDTQYF. The CDR3 DNA sequence: TGTGCCAGCAGCTCCCTACCGGGGGATGGCCCAGATACGCAGTATTTT.

V gene TRBV5-1 combines with J gene TRBJ2-7; 9 positions agree with TRBD2. The CDR3 has 17 amino acids. Germline V lookup: CDR1 SGHRS, CDR2 YFSETQ. The junction had 16 bases not matched to a gene; V was cut back by 4 bases and J by 5 bases. In nucleotides, the CDR3 is TGCGCCAGCAGCCCAGCCGGGACTAGCAAGGACGTCCACGAGCAGTACTTC. It encodes CASSPAGTSKDVHEQYF.

The chain couples TRBV15 to TRBJ1-2; no reliable D call. V lost 0 bases and J lost 5, with 10 bases in between. Germline V gene lookup returns CDR1 LNHNV and CDR2 YYDKDF (reference sequence). The CDR3 runs to 14 residues. The CDR3 DNA is TGTGCCACCAGCAGAGATAGGGAAGCTTATGGCTACACCTTC. It translates to CATSRDREAYGYTF.

Notes on this clonotype: A read error may produce the germline difference seen at one junction end. V gene TRBV4-2 combines with J gene TRBJ2-5; D is perhaps TRBD2 (6 bases). This CDR3 comprises 15 residues. The germline gives CDR1 LGHNA, CDR2 YNFKEQ. CDR3 sequence reads: CASSQDFGLPAAQYF. The CDR3 DNA reads TGCGCCAGCAGCCAAGATTTTGGACTACCCGCTGCCCAGTACTTC.